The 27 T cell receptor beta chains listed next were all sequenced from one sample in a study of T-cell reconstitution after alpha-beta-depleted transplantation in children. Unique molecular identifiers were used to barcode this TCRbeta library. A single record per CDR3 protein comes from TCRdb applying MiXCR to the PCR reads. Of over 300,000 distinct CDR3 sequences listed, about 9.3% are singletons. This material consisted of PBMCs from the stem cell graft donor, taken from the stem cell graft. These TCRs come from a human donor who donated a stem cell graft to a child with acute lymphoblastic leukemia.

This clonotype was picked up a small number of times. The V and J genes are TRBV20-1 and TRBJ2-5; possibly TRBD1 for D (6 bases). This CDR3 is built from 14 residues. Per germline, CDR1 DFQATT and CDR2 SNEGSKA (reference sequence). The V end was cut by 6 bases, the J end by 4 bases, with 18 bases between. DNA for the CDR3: TGCAGTGCGTGGGGCAATTGGGGGCCAGAGACCCAGTACTTC. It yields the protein CSAWGNWGPETQYF.

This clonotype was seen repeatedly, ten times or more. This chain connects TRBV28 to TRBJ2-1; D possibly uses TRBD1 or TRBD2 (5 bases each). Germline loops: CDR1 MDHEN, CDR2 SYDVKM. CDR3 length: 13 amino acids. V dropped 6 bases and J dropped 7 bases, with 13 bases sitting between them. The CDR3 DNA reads TGTGCCAGCAGCCCGAGGGGAAGGAATGAGCAGTTCTTC. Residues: CASSPRGRNEQFF.

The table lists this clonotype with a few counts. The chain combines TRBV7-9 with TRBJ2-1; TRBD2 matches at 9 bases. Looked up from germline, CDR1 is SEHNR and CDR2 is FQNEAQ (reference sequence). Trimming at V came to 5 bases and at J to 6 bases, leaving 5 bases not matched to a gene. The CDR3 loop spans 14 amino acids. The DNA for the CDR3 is TGTGCCAGCAGCCTAACTAGCGGGCCCAATGAGCAGTTCTTC. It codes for CASSLTSGPNEQFF.

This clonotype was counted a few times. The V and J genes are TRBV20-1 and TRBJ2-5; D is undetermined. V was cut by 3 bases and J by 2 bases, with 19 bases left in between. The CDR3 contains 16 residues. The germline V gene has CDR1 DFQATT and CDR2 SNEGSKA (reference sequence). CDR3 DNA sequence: TGCAGTGCTAGTGATGGGCCGATGGCTCTTCAAGAGACCCAGTACTTC. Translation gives CSASDGPMALQETQYF.

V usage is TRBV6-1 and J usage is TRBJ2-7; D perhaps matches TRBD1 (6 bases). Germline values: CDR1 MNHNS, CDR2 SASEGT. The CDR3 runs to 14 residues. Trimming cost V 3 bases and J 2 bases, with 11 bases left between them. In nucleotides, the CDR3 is TGTGCCAGCAGTGAGGCAGGACAGACCTACGAGCAGTACTTC. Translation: CASSEAGQTYEQYF.

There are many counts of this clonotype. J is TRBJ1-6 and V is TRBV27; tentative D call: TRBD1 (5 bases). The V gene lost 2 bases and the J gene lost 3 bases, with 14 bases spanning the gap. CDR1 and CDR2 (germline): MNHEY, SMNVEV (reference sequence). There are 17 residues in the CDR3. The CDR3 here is CASSLAGDGVYNSPLHF. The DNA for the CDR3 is TGTGCCAGCAGTTTAGCGGGGGACGGGGTCTATAATTCACCCCTCCACTTT.

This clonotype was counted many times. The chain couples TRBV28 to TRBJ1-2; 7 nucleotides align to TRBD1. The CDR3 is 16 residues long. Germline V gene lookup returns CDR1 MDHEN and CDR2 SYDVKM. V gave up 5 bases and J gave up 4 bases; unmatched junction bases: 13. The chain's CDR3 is CASSRNRQGNTYGYTF. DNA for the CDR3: TGTGCCAGCAGTCGAAATCGACAGGGAAATACCTATGGCTACACCTTC.

The CDR3 sequence is CSARDPPDRATYEQYF. The DNA for the CDR3 is TGCAGTGCTAGAGATCCTCCGGACAGGGCGACCTACGAGCAGTACTTC. The V gene is TRBV20-1, the J gene TRBJ2-7; 8 nucleotides line up with TRBD1. This CDR3 comprises 16 residues. Trimming at V came to 0 bases and at J to 2 bases, leaving 9 bases not matched to a gene. CDR1 and CDR2 (germline): DFQATT, SNEGSKA (reference sequence).

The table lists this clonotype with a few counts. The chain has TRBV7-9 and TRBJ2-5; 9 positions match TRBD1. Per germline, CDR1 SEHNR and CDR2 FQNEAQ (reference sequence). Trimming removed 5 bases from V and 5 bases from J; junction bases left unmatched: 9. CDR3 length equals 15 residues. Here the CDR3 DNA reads TGTGCCAGCAGCGGTACGGGACAGGGTGGGGAGACCCAGTACTTC. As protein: CASSGTGQGGETQYF.

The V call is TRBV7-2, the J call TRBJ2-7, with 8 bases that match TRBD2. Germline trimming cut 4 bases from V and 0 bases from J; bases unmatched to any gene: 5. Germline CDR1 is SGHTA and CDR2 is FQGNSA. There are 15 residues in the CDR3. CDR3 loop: CASSYRTSGSYEQYF. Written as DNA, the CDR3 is TGTGCCAGCAGCTATCGAACTAGCGGCTCCTACGAGCAGTACTTC.

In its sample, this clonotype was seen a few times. The DNA for the CDR3 is TGTGCCAGCAGTCCAGGGAGTGCTAACTATGGCTACACCTTC. Protein: CASSPGSANYGYTF. This chain connects TRBV7-8 to TRBJ1-2, with D possibly matching TRBD1 (5 bases). Germline V CDR1 and CDR2: SGHVS, FQNEAQ. The CDR3 is 14 residues long. V was shortened by 6 bases and J by 0 bases, with 11 bases between the two germline ends.

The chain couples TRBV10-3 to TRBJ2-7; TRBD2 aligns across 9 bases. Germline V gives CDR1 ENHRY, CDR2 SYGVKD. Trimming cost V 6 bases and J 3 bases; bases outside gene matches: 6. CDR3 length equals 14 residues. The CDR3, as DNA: TGTGCCATCAGGGGGGCGGGAGGGGACTACGAGCAGTACTTC. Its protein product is CAIRGAGGDYEQYF.

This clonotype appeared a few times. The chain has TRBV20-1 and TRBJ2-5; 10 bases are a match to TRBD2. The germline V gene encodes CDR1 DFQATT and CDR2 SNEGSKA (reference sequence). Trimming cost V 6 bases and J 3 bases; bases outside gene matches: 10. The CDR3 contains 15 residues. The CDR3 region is CSATLGTSAEETQYF. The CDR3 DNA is TGCAGTGCGACCCTCGGGACTAGCGCAGAAGAGACCCAGTACTTC.

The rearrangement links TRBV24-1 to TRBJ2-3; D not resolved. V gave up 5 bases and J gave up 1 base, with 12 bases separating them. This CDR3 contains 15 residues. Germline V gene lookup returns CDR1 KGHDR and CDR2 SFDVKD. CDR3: CATSGLIGGTDTQYF. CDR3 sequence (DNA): TGTGCCACCAGTGGGTTAATCGGCGGCACAGATACGCAGTATTTT.

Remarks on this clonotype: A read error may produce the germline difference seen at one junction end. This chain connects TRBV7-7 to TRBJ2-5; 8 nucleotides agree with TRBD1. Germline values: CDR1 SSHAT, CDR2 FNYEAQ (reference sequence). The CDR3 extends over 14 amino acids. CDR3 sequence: CASSRTGLQETQYF. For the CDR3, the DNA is TGTGCTAGCAGCCGGACAGGGCTCCAAGAGACCCAGTACTTC.

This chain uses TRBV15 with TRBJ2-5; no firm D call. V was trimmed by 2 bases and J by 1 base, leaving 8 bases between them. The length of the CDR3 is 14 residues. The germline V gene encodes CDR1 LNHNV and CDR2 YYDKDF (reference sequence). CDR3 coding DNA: TGTGCCACCAGCAGACGAGTTTCCCAAGAGACCCAGTACTTC. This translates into CATSRRVSQETQYF.

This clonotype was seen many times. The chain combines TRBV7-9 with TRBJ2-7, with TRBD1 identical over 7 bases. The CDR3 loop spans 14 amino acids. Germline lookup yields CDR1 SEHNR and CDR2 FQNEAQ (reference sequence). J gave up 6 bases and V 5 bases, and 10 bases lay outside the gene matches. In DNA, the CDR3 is TGTGCCAGCAGCCGTCAAGGAAGGGGGCGCGAGCAGTACTTC. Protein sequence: CASSRQGRGREQYF.

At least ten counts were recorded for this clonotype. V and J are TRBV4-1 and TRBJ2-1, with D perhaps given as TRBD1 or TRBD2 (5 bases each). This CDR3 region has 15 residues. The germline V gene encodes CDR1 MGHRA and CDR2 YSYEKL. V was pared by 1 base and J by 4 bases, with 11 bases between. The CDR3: CASSQVRGSYNEQFF. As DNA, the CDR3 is TGCGCCAGCAGCCAAGTTCGGGGCAGTTACAATGAGCAGTTCTTC.

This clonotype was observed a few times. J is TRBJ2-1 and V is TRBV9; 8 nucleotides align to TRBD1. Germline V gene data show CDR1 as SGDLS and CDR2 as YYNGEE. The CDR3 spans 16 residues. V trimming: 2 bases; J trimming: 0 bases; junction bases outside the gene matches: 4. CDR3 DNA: TGTGCCAGCAGCGTCCTTACAGGGGGCTCCTACAATGAGCAGTTCTTC. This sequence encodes CASSVLTGGSYNEQFF.

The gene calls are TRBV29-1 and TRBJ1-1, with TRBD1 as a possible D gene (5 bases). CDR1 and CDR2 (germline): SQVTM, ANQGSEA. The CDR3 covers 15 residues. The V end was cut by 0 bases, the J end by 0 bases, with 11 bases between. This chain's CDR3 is CSVEDVGTVNTEAFF. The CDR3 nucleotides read TGCAGCGTTGAAGACGTTGGGACGGTGAACACTGAAGCTTTCTTT.

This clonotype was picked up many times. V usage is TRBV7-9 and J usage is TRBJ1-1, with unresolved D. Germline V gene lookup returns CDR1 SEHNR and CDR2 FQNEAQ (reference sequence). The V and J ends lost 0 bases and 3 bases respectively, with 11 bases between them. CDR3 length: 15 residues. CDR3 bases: TGTGCCAGCAGCTTAGCGATCGGGGTTGACACTGAAGCTTTCTTT. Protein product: CASSLAIGVDTEAFF.

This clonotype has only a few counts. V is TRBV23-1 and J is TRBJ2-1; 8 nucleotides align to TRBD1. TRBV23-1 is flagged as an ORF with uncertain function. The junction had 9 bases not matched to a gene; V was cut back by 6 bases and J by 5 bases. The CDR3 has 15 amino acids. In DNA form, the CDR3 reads TGCGCCAGCAGACTCAGGGGGCACTACCACAATGAGCAGTTCTTC. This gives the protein CASRLRGHYHNEQFF.

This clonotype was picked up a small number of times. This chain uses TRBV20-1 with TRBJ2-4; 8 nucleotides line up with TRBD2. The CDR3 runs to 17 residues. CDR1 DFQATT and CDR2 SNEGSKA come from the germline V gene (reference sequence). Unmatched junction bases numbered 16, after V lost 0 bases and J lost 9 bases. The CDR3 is CSARDSTGGPDLSIQYF. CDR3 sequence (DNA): TGCAGTGCTAGAGATTCAACGGGAGGGCCTGATTTGAGCATTCAGTACTTC.

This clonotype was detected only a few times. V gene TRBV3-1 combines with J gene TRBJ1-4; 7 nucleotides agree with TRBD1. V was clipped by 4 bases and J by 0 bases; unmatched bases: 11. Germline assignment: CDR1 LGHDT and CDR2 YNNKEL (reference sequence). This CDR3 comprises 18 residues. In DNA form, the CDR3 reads TGTGCCAGCAGCCGCCTGACAGGGTACCCCGCAACTAATGAAAAACTGTTTTTT. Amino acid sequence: CASSRLTGYPATNEKLFF.

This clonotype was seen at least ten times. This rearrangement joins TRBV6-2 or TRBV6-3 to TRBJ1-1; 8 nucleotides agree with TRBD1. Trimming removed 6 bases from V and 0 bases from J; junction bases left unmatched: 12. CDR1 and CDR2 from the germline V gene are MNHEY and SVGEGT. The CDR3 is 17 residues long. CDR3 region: CASSPWGTGFMNTEAFF. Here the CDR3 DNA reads TGTGCCAGCAGCCCGTGGGGGACAGGATTCATGAACACTGAAGCTTTCTTT.

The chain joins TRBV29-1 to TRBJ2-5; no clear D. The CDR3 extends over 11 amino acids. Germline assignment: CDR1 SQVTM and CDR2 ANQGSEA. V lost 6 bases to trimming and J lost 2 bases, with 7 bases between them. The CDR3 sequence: CSVRSQETQYF. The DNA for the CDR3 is TGCAGCGTCCGCTCTCAAGAGACCCAGTACTTC.

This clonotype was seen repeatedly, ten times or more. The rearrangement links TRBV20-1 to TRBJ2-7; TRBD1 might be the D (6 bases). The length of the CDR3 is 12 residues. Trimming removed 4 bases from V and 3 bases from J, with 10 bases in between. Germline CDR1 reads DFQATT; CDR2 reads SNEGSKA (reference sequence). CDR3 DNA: TGCAGTGCTACCGGGACACGCTACGAGCAGTACTTC. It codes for CSATGTRYEQYF.